The rows below give T cell receptor beta chains drawn from one sample of a study of CD8 T cells in ankylosing spondylitis. TCRdb redid the calling of the 5' RACE reads with MiXCR, one entry per CDR3 protein. In the table there are fewer than 650,000 distinct CDR3 sequences, roughly 13% of which are singletons. Sequencing used blood, either unsorted or a sorted T cell fraction (not recorded which). All receptors come from a male donor with ankylosing spondylitis. Both conserved end residues are part of each CDR3. A D gene is named only where the DNA matches it firmly. Size is stated for part of the rows, as once, few or many counts, or as a class when the clone is expanded.

TRBJ2-1	NA	TRBV20-1	few	15	TGCAGTGCTAGTCTCGGACCTAGAGAATACAATGAGCAGTTCTTC	CSASLGPREYNEQFF
TRBJ2-2	NA	TRBV25-1	NA	14	TGTGCCAGCTCAGTGAATGTGGCTTCCGGGGAGCTGTTTTTT	CASSVNVASGELFF
TRBJ1-5	TRBD1	TRBV28	few	17	TGTGCCAGCAGTTTTTCCCAGGGGGTTTATAGCAATCAGCCCCAGCATTTT	CASSFSQGVYSNQPQHF
TRBJ2-5	NA	TRBV29-1	NA	12	TGCAGCGTTGAATCGGGGGCGGAGACCCAGTACTTC	CSVESGAETQYF
TRBJ2-7	TRBD1	TRBV20-1	many	12	TGCAGTGCTCCGGGACAGTCCTACGAGCAGTACTTC	CSAPGQSYEQYF
TRBJ2-1	TRBD2	TRBV19	NA	16	TGTGCCAGTACCAACCCCGCTAGCGGGAGCTACAATGAGCAGTTCTTC	CASTNPASGSYNEQFF
TRBJ2-1	NA	TRBV30	NA	10	TGTGCCTGGAGTTTTAATGAGCAGTTCTTC	CAWSFNEQFF
TRBJ2-2	TRBD2	TRBV6-5	many	12	TGTGCCACGGGAGGGGACACCGGGGAGCTGTTTTTT	CATGGDTGELFF
TRBJ1-5	NA	TRBV20-1	few	13	TGCAGTGCCGCCGAGGGCGGCAATCAGCCCCAGCATTTT	CSAAEGGNQPQHF
TRBJ2-1	NA	TRBV20-1	NA	12	TGCAGTGCTCAGCGGGTTACTAATGAGCAGTTCTTC	CSAQRVTNEQFF
TRBJ1-2	NA	TRBV6-5	NA	15	TGTGCCAGCAGTTACTCTGGACATACCCTAGCCGGCTACACCTTC	CASSYSGHTLAGYTF